These 20 T cell receptor beta chains were sequenced from one sample in a study of blood T cell repertoires in COVID-19. The repertoire was sequenced with immunoSEQ multiplex PCR; TCRdb's copy has only in-frame clones and lacks some. This table holds fewer than 250,000 clones, around four fifths found once. Sequencing was done on a sample of peripheral blood. Receptors were obtained from a man aged 50-60 years with active or convalescent COVID-19.

This clone was picked up one time. DNA of the CDR3: TGCGCCAGCAGCCAAGTTTCCCTAGAAGAGCAGTACTTC. Translated: CASSQVSLEEQYF. V gene TRBV4-1 combines with J gene TRBJ2-7, with no clear D. In germline, CDR1 is MGHRA, CDR2 YSYEKL. CDR3 length: 13 residues. V shed 1 base and J shed 7 bases, with 11 bases lying between them.

V gene TRBV29-1 combines with J gene TRBJ2-7; D is possibly TRBD2 (6 bases). Trimming stripped 4 bases from V and 4 bases from J, with 17 bases between. CDR3 length equals 14 residues. Germline V CDR1 and CDR2: SQVTM, ANQGSEA. The CDR3 spells CSVAGGILGYEQYF. DNA of the CDR3: TGCAGCGTTGCGGGCGGGATCCTCGGGTACGAGCAGTACTTC.

The chain couples TRBV25-1 to TRBJ2-6; D remains ambiguous. In germline, CDR1 is MGHDK, CDR2 SYGVNS. The CDR3 totals 14 residues. V gave up 4 bases and J gave up 4 bases, with 8 bases separating them. The CDR3 DNA follows: TGTGCCAGCAGTGCCCTCTCGGGGGCCAACGTCCTGACTTTC. Its translation is CASSALSGANVLTF.

The chain has TRBV7-2 and TRBJ2-1, with 10 bases matching TRBD2. The CDR3 sequence is 15 residues long. Germline lookup yields CDR1 SGHTA and CDR2 FQGNSA. J gave up 4 bases and V 1 base, and 1 base lay outside the gene matches. CDR3 in amino acids: CASSLVAGGYNEQFF. DNA of the CDR3: TGTGCCAGCAGCTTAGTAGCGGGGGGATACAATGAGCAGTTCTTC.

This clone showed up just a few times. This chain joins TRBV6-5 and TRBJ1-1, with TRBD1 identical over 9 bases. The CDR3 is made up of 14 amino acids. Trimming took 5 bases from V and 4 from J; bases not matched to a gene: 5. Germline values: CDR1 MNHEY, CDR2 SVGAGI. CDR3 residues: CASSTGGESTEAFF. DNA of the CDR3: TGTGCCAGCAGTACAGGGGGCGAGAGCACTGAAGCTTTCTTT.

The chain combines TRBV18 with TRBJ2-2; 9 bases match TRBD1. V lost 1 base and J lost 5; bases outside the gene matches: 5. CDR1 is KGHSH and CDR2 is LQKENI in the germline V gene. The CDR3 has 16 residues. Here the CDR3 reads CASSPQQGAHTGELFF. CDR3 bases: TGTGCCAGCTCACCACAACAGGGGGCTCATACCGGGGAGCTGTTTTTT.

This chain connects TRBV4-3 to TRBJ2-2; 9 bases map to TRBD2. V gave up 4 bases and J gave up 6 bases; unmatched junction bases: 6. From germline, CDR1 is LGHNA and CDR2 YSLEER. There are 15 residues in the CDR3. As DNA, the CDR3 is TGCGCCAGCAGCCCGTCTAGCGGGGTATCCGGGGAGCTGTTTTTT. It is translated as CASSPSSGVSGELFF.

The V call is TRBV6-5, the J call TRBJ2-1; maybe TRBD2 (7 bases). V was trimmed by 5 bases and J by 9 bases, leaving 20 bases between them. Germline loops: CDR1 MNHEY, CDR2 SVGAGI. The CDR3 sequence is 15 residues long. CDR3 loop: CASSRGGIQRGEQFF. The CDR3 bases are TGTGCCAGCAGTAGGGGGGGGATCCAACGGGGTGAGCAGTTCTTC.

The V call is TRBV14, the J call TRBJ2-3; D might be TRBD1 (7 bases). CDR1 SGHDN and CDR2 FVKESK come from the germline V gene. The length of the CDR3 is 17 residues. V lost 0 bases, J lost 3 bases, and 16 bases lay in between. CDR3 region: CASSQDLTGRYTDTQYF. DNA for the CDR3: TGTGCCAGCAGCCAAGATTTGACAGGGAGGTATACAGATACGCAGTATTTT. Looking up the rest from reference TRBV14 and TRBJ2-3 gives the full variable domain: EAGVTQFPSHSVIEKGQTVTLRCDPISGHDNLYWYRRVMGKEIKFLLHFVKESKQDESGMPNNRFLAERTGGTYSTLKVQPAELEDSGVYFCASSQDLTGRYTDTQYFGPGTRLTVL.

In this sample, this clone turned up a few times. DNA of the CDR3: TGCGCCAGCAGGACCCCAGGGCTGGGAAACACCATATATTTT. It is translated as CASRTPGLGNTIYF. This rearrangement joins TRBV4-1 to TRBJ1-3; D perhaps matches TRBD1 (5 bases). Trimming cost V 6 bases and J 4 bases, with 13 bases left between them. CDR3 length: 14 amino acids. Germline V gives CDR1 MGHRA, CDR2 YSYEKL.

The chain links TRBV4-1 to TRBJ2-1; 15 nucleotides agree with TRBD2. Germline-derived CDR1 and CDR2 are MGHRA and YSYEKL. This CDR3 is 16 amino acids long. J was trimmed by 7 bases and V by 1 base; bases with no gene match: 2. CDR3 nucleotides: TGCGCCAGCAGCCAAGGGACTAGCGGGAGGGGTAATGAGCAGTTCTTC. Translated, it gives CASSQGTSGRGNEQFF.

The rearrangement links TRBV9 to TRBJ2-7; TRBD1 is a possible D gene (6 bases). Germline V gives CDR1 SGDLS, CDR2 YYNGEE. V was pared by 3 bases and J by 2 bases, with 12 bases between. This CDR3 region has 14 residues. This CDR3 reads CASSAPDSPYEQYF. The CDR3 coding sequence is TGTGCCAGCAGCGCCCCGGACAGCCCCTACGAGCAGTACTTC.

The V and J genes are TRBV2 and TRBJ2-1; possibly TRBD2 for D (6 bases). CDR1 is SNHLY, CDR2 FYNNEI, per germline. The CDR3 is 15 amino acids. Trimming left V 3 bases short and J 12 bases short, with 21 bases between. CDR3 coding DNA: TGTGCCAGCAGTGACCCCGCCCTAGCGAAAGTAGTGCAGTTCTTC. It codes for CASSDPALAKVVQFF.

The chain has TRBV3-1 (or the pseudogene TRBV3-2) and TRBJ1-2; D may be TRBD1 (6 bases). Germline-derived CDR1 and CDR2 are LGHDT and YNNKEL (reference sequence). The CDR3 spans 16 residues. Trimming cost V 1 base and J 8 bases, with 20 bases left between them. The CDR3 spells CASSQVRGPFPGGYTF. Here the CDR3 DNA reads TGTGCCAGCAGCCAAGTCAGGGGCCCATTTCCAGGGGGCTACACCTTC.

This chain connects TRBV30 to TRBJ1-5, with TRBD1 matching over 11 bases. The CDR3 extends over 14 amino acids. V trimming: 5 bases; J trimming: 7 bases; junction bases outside the gene matches: 7. Germline V gene lookup returns CDR1 GTSNPN and CDR2 SVGIG (reference sequence). CDR3 in DNA: TGTGCCTGGGATCCGGGACAGGGGGGACAGCCCCAGCATTTT. Its translation: CAWDPGQGGQPQHF.

The J gene is TRBJ1-2, the V gene TRBV6-5; no firm D call. Germline values: CDR1 MNHEY, CDR2 SVGAGI. The V end lost 8 bases, the J end lost 5 bases, and 15 bases lay between the germline ends. This CDR3 has 13 amino acids. DNA for the CDR3: TGTGCCAGCGCCTACGATCGGGGTTATGGCTACACCTTC. The encoded protein is CASAYDRGYGYTF.

CDR3 protein: CASSPSQSAGELFF. For the CDR3, the DNA is TGTGCCAGCTCACCGAGTCAGAGCGCCGGGGAGCTGTTTTTT. The chain links TRBV18 to TRBJ2-2, with D unresolved. This CDR3 comprises 14 residues. V was trimmed by 3 bases and J by 6 bases, leaving 11 bases between them. Germline V lookup: CDR1 KGHSH, CDR2 LQKENI.

The chain joins TRBV4-1 to TRBJ2-1, with 8 bases that match TRBD2. CDR3 size: 14 residues. Germline loops: CDR1 MGHRA, CDR2 YSYEKL. With 0 bases clipped from V and 8 bases from J, the junction kept 3 bases outside the gene matches. The CDR3 DNA sequence: TGCGCCAGCAGCCAAGACTCGACTAGCGATGAGCAGTTCTTC. Amino acid sequence: CASSQDSTSDEQFF.

V gene TRBV9 combines with J gene TRBJ2-4; possibly TRBD2 for D (6 bases). The V gene's germline CDR1 is SGDLS and CDR2 YYNGEE. The CDR3 is 15 residues long. V was trimmed by 3 bases and J by 6 bases, leaving 16 bases between them. CDR3 DNA sequence: TGTGCCAGCAGCGCACAGCCGGGACTCGGAAACATTCAGTACTTC. Translation: CASSAQPGLGNIQYF.

This clone was observed a few times. The rearrangement links TRBV19 to TRBJ2-7; 11 bases fit TRBD2. V was clipped by 6 bases and J by 1 base; unmatched bases: 11. The CDR3 runs 17 residues. Per the germline V gene, CDR1 is LNHDA and CDR2 is SQIVND (reference sequence). CDR3 coding DNA: TGTGCCAGTAGGGGTGCGGGACTAGCGGATAAATCCTACGAGCAGTACTTC. This translates into CASRGAGLADKSYEQYF.